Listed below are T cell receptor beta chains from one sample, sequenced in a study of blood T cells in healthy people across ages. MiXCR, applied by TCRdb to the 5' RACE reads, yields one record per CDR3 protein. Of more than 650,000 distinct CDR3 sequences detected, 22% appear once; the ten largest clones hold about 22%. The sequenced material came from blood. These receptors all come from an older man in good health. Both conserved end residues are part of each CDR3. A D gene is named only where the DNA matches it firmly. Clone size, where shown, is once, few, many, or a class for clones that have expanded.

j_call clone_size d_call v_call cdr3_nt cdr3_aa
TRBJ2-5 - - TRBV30 TGTGCCTGTACCCTGGGGGGAGGAGAGACCCAGTACTTC CACTLGGGETQYF
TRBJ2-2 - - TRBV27 TGTGCCAGCAGTTTATTGGGACCCTACTCAATCACCGGGGAGCTGTTTTTT CASSLLGPYSITGELFF
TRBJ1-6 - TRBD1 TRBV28 TGTGCCAGCAGGAGCGGGACAGGCGGTAATTCACCCCTCCACTTT CASRSGTGGNSPLHF
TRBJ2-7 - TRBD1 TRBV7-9 TGTGCCAGCAGCTTAGGGACAGGGGTGGAAGGCGAGCAGTACTTC CASSLGTGVEGEQYF
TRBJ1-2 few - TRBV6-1 TGTGCCAGCAGTGAAGTCGGAGGGACCTATGGCTACACCTTC CASSEVGGTYGYTF
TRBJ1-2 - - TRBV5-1 TGCGCCAGCAGCTTTCAGGGAGAGGGCTACACCTTC CASSFQGEGYTF
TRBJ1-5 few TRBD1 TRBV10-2 TGCGCCAGCAGAGTGGGGCAGGGGGATCAGCCCCAGCATTTT CASRVGQGDQPQHF
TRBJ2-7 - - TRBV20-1 TGCAGTGCTAGCGGGGAGACCTACGAGCAGTACTTC CSASGETYEQYF
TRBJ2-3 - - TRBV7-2 TGTGCCAGCAGCTTCTCCCCTAAGGATACGCAGTATTTT CASSFSPKDTQYF
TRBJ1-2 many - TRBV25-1 TGTGCCAGCAGGGGCATGTATGGCTACACCTTC CASRGMYGYTF
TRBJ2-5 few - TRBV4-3 TGCGCCAGCAGCCAAGAAAGAACTAGGGTAGGAAAAGAGACCCAGTACTTC CASSQERTRVGKETQYF
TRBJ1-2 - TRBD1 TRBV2 TGTGCCAGCAGTGAAGTCACCAGGGGGGACTATGGCTACACCTTC CASSEVTRGDYGYTF
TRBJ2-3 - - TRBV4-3 TGCGCCAGCAGCCAAGATCGGCAGGGTTCCACAGATACGCAGTGTTTT CASSQDRQGSTDTQCF
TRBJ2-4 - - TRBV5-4 TGTGCCAGCAGCTTGCAGGGAACGGGCAAAAACATTCAGTACTTC CASSLQGTGKNIQYF
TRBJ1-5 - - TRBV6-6 TGTGCCAGCATTTCTGGGGCGCGCAATCAGCCCCAGCATTTT CASISGARNQPQHF
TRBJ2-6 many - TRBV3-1 TGTGCCAGCAGCCAAATCTCTGGGGCCAACGTCCTGACTTTC CASSQISGANVLTF
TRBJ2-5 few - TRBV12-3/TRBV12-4 TGTGCCAGCAGCCGCAACCCCCTCGAAGAGACCCAGTACTTC CASSRNPLEETQYF
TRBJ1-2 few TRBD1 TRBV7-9 TGTGCCAGCAGCGCTGACAGGGCCAGCGGCTACACCTTC CASSADRASGYTF
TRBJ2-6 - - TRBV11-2 TGTGCCAGCAGCTCGTTTCCCTCTGGGGCCAACGTCCTGACTTTC CASSSFPSGANVLTF
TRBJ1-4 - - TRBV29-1 TGCAGCGTTAGGCAGGGTGGGGCAACTAATGAAAAACTGTTTTTT CSVRQGGATNEKLFF
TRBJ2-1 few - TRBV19 TGTGCCAGCTCCCAGGGCCGATACAATGAGCAGTTCTTC CASSQGRYNEQFF
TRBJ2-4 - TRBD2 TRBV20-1 TGCAGTGCTAGCGGGACTAGCGGGACGCCAGGGGGGAACATTCAGTACTTC CSASGTSGTPGGNIQYF
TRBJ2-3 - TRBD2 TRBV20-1 TGCAGTGCTAGCCCAGCGGGGAGCACAGATACGCAGTATTTT CSASPAGSTDTQYF
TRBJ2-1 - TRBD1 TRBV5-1 TGCGCCAGCAGCTTGACAGGGGGAAACAATGAGCAGTTCTTC CASSLTGGNNEQFF
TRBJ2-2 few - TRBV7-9 TGTGCCAGCAGCTTAAAAAAGGGGGTTGGCACCGGGGAGCTGTTTTTT CASSLKKGVGTGELFF
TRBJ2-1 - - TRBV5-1 TGCGCCAGCAGCTTGTTGACCAGCGGTAACAATGAGCAGTTCTTC CASSLLTSGNNEQFF
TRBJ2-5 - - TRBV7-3 TGTGCCAGCAGCGGACGGAACCAAGAGACCCAGTACTTC CASSGRNQETQYF
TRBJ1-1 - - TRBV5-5 TGTGCCAGCAGCTGGGAAGGACAGTTGAACACTGAAGCTTTCTTT CASSWEGQLNTEAFF
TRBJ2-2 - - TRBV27 TGTGCCAGCAGTTTCACAGGGTTCCCCAACGGGGAGCTGTTTTTT CASSFTGFPNGELFF
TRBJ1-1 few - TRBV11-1 TGTGCCAGCAGCTTAGCGAGGACCGCTGAAGCTTTCTTT CASSLARTAEAFF
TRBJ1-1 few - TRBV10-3 TGTGCCATCAGTGAGTATACAGACTCCACTGAAGCTTTCTTT CAISEYTDSTEAFF
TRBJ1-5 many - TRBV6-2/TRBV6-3 TGTGCCAGCAGTCATGGAGCAGGGGATCAGCCCCAGCATTTT CASSHGAGDQPQHF
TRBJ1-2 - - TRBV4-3 TGCGCCAGCAGCCGTGGGATAGAGGATAACTATGGCTACACCTTC CASSRGIEDNYGYTF
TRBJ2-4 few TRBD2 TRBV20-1 TGCAGTGCTGTCGGGACTAGCGCGGGGGCCATAGCCAAAAACATTCAGTACTTC CSAVGTSAGAIAKNIQYF
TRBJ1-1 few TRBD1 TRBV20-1 TGCAGTGCCAAGGACAGGGGCACTGAAGCTTTCTTT CSAKDRGTEAFF
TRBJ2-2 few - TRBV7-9 TGTGCCAGCAGCGCATCGGGACTCCCCAAGAACATAAACACCGGGGAGCTGTTTTTT CASSASGLPKNINTGELFF
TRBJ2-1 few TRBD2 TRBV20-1 TGCAGTGCTAGCCCCTCGGAGCGGGATTACAATGAGCAGTTCTTC CSASPSERDYNEQFF
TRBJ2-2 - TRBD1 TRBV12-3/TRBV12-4 TGTGCCAGCAGTCCACAGGGGAGTGTCGGGGAGCTGTTTTTT CASSPQGSVGELFF
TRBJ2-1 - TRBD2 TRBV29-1 TGCAGCGTTGATCTAGCGGGAGAACAGTTCTTC CSVDLAGEQFF
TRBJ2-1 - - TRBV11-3 TGTGCCAGCAGCTTAATCGACACGAGCTCCTACAATGAGCAGTTCTTC CASSLIDTSSYNEQFF
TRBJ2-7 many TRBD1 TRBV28 TGTGCCAGCACCTCCTACTCGACAGGGCACAACGAGCAGTACTTC CASTSYSTGHNEQYF
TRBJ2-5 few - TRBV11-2 TGTGCCAGCAGCTCGGTGCTAGGTCTCATTGGGGAGCAGTACTTC CASSSVLGLIGEQYF
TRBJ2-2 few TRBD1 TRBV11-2 TGTGCCAGCAGCCTTTTCCAGGACAGGGGGCGCGGGGAGCTGTTTTTT CASSLFQDRGRGELFF
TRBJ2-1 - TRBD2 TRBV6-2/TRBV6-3 TGTGCCAGCAGTTACATGGAGCGGGATTACAATGGGCAGTTCTTC CASSYMERDYNGQFF
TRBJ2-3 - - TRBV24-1 TGTGCCACCAGTGCCGGGGCAACAGATACGCAGTATTTT CATSAGATDTQYF
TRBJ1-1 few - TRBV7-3 TGTGCCAGCAGGATAGCGGGGCACCTGAACACTGAAGCTTTCTTT CASRIAGHLNTEAFF
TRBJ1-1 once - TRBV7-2 TGTGCCAGCAGCCAGGTCGGAGGATTGACTGAAGCTTTCTTT CASSQVGGLTEAFF
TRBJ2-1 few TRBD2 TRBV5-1 TGCGCCAGCAGCTTTGGACTAGCGGGATTCCGCGGGGGGAGCTCCTACAATGAGCAGTTCTTC CASSFGLAGFRGGSSYNEQFF
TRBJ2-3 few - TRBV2 TGTGCCAGCAGTGGGGGCTTCTCATTTACAGATACGCAGTATTTT CASSGGFSFTDTQYF
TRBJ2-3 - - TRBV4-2 TGTGCCAGCAGCCAAGGGACCCTCACAGATACGCAGTATTTT CASSQGTLTDTQYF
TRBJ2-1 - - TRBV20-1 TGCAGTGCTAGAGATCCGGTTTCCCTGATCTACAATGAGCAGTTCTTC CSARDPVSLIYNEQFF
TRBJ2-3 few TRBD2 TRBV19 TGTGCCAGTAGCCAGGACAGCGGGAGCGCAGATACGCAGTATTTT CASSQDSGSADTQYF
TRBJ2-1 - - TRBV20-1 TGCAGTGCTGACCGCGTCGGGGAGCAGTTCTTC CSADRVGEQFF
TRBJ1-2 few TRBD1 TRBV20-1 TGCAGTGCTAGAGACCGCATTGGACAGGGGGCTAGTAACTATGGCTACACCTTC CSARDRIGQGASNYGYTF